One sample yielded the 5 T cell receptor beta chains listed below, sequenced in a study of human T cells and chemical hapten exposure. In TCRdb, the RACE reads were re-called with MiXCR into one record per CDR3 protein. The sample consists of about 56,000 distinct CDR3 sequences, around 9.3% of them appearing once. The sample's time point: patch test 1, 2 weeks after DPC sensitization. Treatment: therapeutic diphenylcyclopropenone sensitization with weekly scalp DPC. This material consisted of whole blood, taken in connection with sensitization to the hapten diphenylcyclopropenone (DPC). These receptors all stem from a woman aged 40-49 years with alopecia areata. Some clones in this sample may be carry-over from other donors' samples.

This clonotype came up a few times. This rearrangement joins TRBV5-4 to TRBJ2-3; the D gene is possibly TRBD1 (5 bases). This CDR3 is 17 amino acids long. Trimming removed 5 bases from V and 2 bases from J, with 21 bases in between. Germline assignment: CDR1 SGHNT and CDR2 YYREEE (reference sequence). The CDR3 is CASRVAQGGWVTDTQYF. In DNA form, the CDR3 reads TGTGCCAGCAGGGTGGCGCAGGGTGGATGGGTCACAGATACGCAGTATTTT.

The V gene is TRBV5-1, the J gene TRBJ1-3, with 10 bases fitting TRBD1. CDR1 is SGHRS, CDR2 YFSETQ, per germline. This CDR3 has 15 residues. V gave up 4 bases and J gave up 10 bases; unmatched junction bases: 11. CDR3 loop: CASSAGTGALRTIYF. In DNA form, the CDR3 reads TGCGCCAGCAGCGCCGGGACAGGGGCCCTTAGGACCATATATTTT.

This clonotype came up many times. The V and J genes are TRBV20-1 and TRBJ2-3; D ambiguous. The CDR3 has 15 amino acids. V was cut by 3 bases and J by 2 bases, with 15 bases left in between. Germline CDR1 and CDR2: DFQATT and SNEGSKA (reference sequence). The CDR3 region has the DNA TGCAGTGCTAGTATTCGTAGGTTGGTCACAGATACGCAGTATTTT. This encodes CSASIRRLVTDTQYF.

This clonotype was recorded many times. This chain uses TRBV4-1 with TRBJ1-1; 10 bases match TRBD1. The CDR3 extends over 16 amino acids. V shed 1 base, J shed 3 bases, and the junction held 5 bases outside the gene matches. Germline V gene sequence: CDR1 MGHRA, CDR2 YSYEKL. The CDR3 reads CASSQAHGTGDTEAFF. The CDR3 DNA is TGCGCCAGCAGCCAAGCCCACGGGACAGGGGACACTGAAGCTTTCTTT.

A remark on this clonotype: A much larger clonotype is one base distant, so this may be a read error. This chain connects TRBV6-2 or TRBV6-3 to TRBJ2-3; tentative D call: TRBD1 (6 bases). Germline V gene data show CDR1 as MNHEY and CDR2 as SVGEGT. The CDR3 extends over 15 amino acids. CDR3 DNA: TGTACCAGCAGTTACAGGGCAGCCCAGCAGGATACGCAGTATTTT. Translating gives CTSSYRAAQQDTQYF.